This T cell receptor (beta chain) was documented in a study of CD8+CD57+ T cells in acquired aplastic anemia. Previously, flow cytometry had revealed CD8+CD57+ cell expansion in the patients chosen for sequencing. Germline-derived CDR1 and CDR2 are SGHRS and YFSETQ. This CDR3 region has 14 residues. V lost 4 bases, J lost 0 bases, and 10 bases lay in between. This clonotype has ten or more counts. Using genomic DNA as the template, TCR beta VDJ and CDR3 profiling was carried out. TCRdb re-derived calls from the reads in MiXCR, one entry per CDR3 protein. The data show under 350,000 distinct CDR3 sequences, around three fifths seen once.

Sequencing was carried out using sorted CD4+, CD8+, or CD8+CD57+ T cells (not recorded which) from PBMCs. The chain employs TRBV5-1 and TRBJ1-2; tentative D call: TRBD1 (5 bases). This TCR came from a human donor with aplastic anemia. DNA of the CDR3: TGCGCCAGCAGCATGGACACTTCTAACTATGGCTACACCTTC. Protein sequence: CASSMDTSNYGYTF.